The 30 T cell receptor beta chains below all came from one sample that was sequenced in a study of T cells in localized non-small cell lung cancer. Data came from immunoSEQ multiplex PCR; TCRdb stores just in-frame clones and leaves some out. The repertoire holds 3,300 or so clones, with roughly 42% as singletons. The sequences come from lung tumor tissue, collected before any cancer treatment. Receptors were obtained from a male donor at least 60 years old with stage I lung adenocarcinoma.

This clone was found a few times. The V and J genes are TRBV9 and TRBJ2-1; D is ambiguous. Trimming stripped 2 bases from V and 8 bases from J, with 14 bases between. The length of the CDR3 is 14 residues. The germline V gene has CDR1 SGDLS and CDR2 YYNGEE. CDR3 sequence reads: CASSVGPSRDEQFF. The DNA for the CDR3 is TGTGCCAGCAGCGTTGGGCCCTCTCGGGATGAGCAGTTCTTC.

The chain joins TRBV28 to TRBJ2-4, with 12 bases matching TRBD1. The CDR3 sequence is 16 residues long. Germline V CDR1 and CDR2: MDHEN, SYDVKM. Germline trimming cut 2 bases from V and 9 bases from J; bases unmatched to any gene: 8. The CDR3 loop is CASSLGDRGPQGIQYF. CDR3 coding DNA: TGTGCCAGCAGTTTAGGGGACAGGGGGCCCCAAGGCATTCAGTACTTC.

This chain connects TRBV30 to TRBJ2-4, with 7 bases lining up with TRBD2. There are 12 residues in the CDR3. Germline V lookup: CDR1 GTSNPN, CDR2 SVGIG (reference sequence). Trimming took 8 bases from V and 8 from J; bases not matched to a gene: 9. CDR3 sequence reads: CAARGEMDIQYF. CDR3 coding DNA: TGTGCCGCCCGGGGGGAAATGGACATTCAGTACTTC.

This sequence joins TRBV28 and TRBJ2-7; 11 positions agree with TRBD2. V was clipped by 6 bases and J by 3 bases; unmatched bases: 1. CDR1 and CDR2 from the germline V gene are MDHEN and SYDVKM. This CDR3 is built from 13 residues. CDR3 residues: CASRLAGVYEQYF. CDR3 DNA sequence: TGTGCCAGCAGACTAGCGGGAGTCTACGAGCAGTACTTC.

The chain recombines TRBV18 with TRBJ2-3, with D perhaps matching TRBD2 (5 bases). The germline gives CDR1 KGHSH, CDR2 LQKENI. V was shortened by 7 bases and J by 4 bases, with 12 bases between the two germline ends. The CDR3 runs 13 residues. The CDR3 loop is CASLKGSSDTQYF. DNA for the CDR3: TGTGCCAGCTTAAAAGGGAGCTCAGATACGCAGTATTTT.

The CDR3 sequence: CASSPRTGYSPLHF. CDR3 nucleotides: TGTGCCAGCAGCCCTAGGACAGGATATTCACCCCTCCACTTT. The chain couples TRBV16 to TRBJ1-6; 7 bases are shared with TRBD1. The V gene's germline CDR1 is KGHSY and CDR2 FQNENV. V was pared by 4 bases and J by 8 bases, with 5 bases of the junction left unmatched. CDR3 length equals 14 residues. Full variable domain (remainder filled in from reference TRBV16 and TRBJ1-6): GEEVAQTPKHLVRGEGQKAKLYCAPIKGHSYVFWYQQVLKNEFKFLISFQNENVFDETGMPKERFSAKCLPNSPCSLEIQATKLEDSAVYFCASSPRTGYSPLHFGNGTRLTVT.

The table lists this clone with a few counts. Other DNA sequences from this sample encode an identical CDR3 as well. J is TRBJ1-1 and V is TRBV6-8; no definite D call. This CDR3 is 12 amino acids long. Germline CDR1 reads MNHGY; CDR2 reads SAAAGT. The V and J ends lost 6 bases and 3 bases respectively, with 8 bases between them. The CDR3 spells CASSPVDTEAFF. Here the CDR3 DNA reads TGTGCCAGCAGCCCCGTGGACACTGAAGCTTTCTTT.

This clone was observed a few times. The chain is built from TRBV19 and TRBJ2-1; possible D gene TRBD1, 5 bases. Germline V gene lookup returns CDR1 LNHDA and CDR2 SQIVND (reference sequence). The length of the CDR3 is 13 residues. V lost 3 bases to trimming and J lost 9 bases, with 12 bases between them. CDR3 in DNA: TGTGCCAGTAGTATCCCACAGGCCGGTGAGCAGTTCTTC. Its protein is CASSIPQAGEQFF.

The genes are TRBV14 and TRBJ2-1; possibly TRBD1 or TRBD2 for D (5 bases each). The length of the CDR3 is 13 residues. V lost 1 base to trimming and J lost 12 bases, with 13 bases between them. CDR1 is SGHDN and CDR2 is FVKESK in the germline V gene. This CDR3 reads CASSQGGLQGQFF. DNA of the CDR3: TGTGCCAGCAGCCAAGGTGGACTCCAGGGGCAGTTCTTC. Using reference TRBV14 and TRBJ2-1 for the parts outside the CDR3, the full variable domain is EAGVTQFPSHSVIEKGQTVTLRCDPISGHDNLYWYRRVMGKEIKFLLHFVKESKQDESGMPNNRFLAERTGGTYSTLKVQPAELEDSGVYFCASSQGGLQGQFFGPGTRLTVL.

The chain is built from TRBV9 and TRBJ2-3; D call uncertain. Trimming took 5 bases from V and 4 from J, leaving 8 bases between them. The germline V gene has CDR1 SGDLS and CDR2 YYNGEE. CDR3 size: 12 residues. Here the CDR3 reads CASSVFADTQYF. CDR3 DNA sequence: TGTGCCAGCAGTGTCTTTGCAGATACGCAGTATTTT.

The chain is built from TRBV28 and TRBJ1-1, with D possibly matching TRBD1 (5 bases). CDR1 and CDR2 (germline): MDHEN, SYDVKM. Trimming removed 6 bases from V and 5 bases from J, with 19 bases in between. This CDR3 has 15 amino acids. The CDR3 is CASRPALGGGTEAFF. CDR3 sequence (DNA): TGTGCCAGCAGACCCGCGCTGGGGGGAGGGACTGAAGCTTTCTTT. The entire variable domain, with the rest obtained from reference TRBV28 and TRBJ1-1, is as follows: DVKVTQSSRYLVKRTGEKVFLECVQDMDHENMFWYRQDPGLGLRLIYFSYDVKMKEKGDIPEGYSVSREKKERFSLILESASTNQTSMYLCASRPALGGGTEAFFGQGTRLTVV.

The rearrangement uses TRBV30 and TRBJ1-5; unclear D gene. Trimming shortened V by 2 bases and J by 1 base, and 6 bases separated the two germline ends. Germline lookup yields CDR1 GTSNPN and CDR2 SVGIG (reference sequence). This CDR3 has 13 residues. The CDR3 region is CAWSFSSNQPQHF. In DNA form, the CDR3 reads TGTGCCTGGAGTTTTAGCAGCAATCAGCCCCAGCATTTT.

A few counts support this clone. The chain recombines TRBV9 with TRBJ2-1; maybe TRBD1 (6 bases). The CDR3 totals 14 residues. The V and J ends lost 5 bases and 5 bases respectively, with 14 bases between them. The germline CDR1 and CDR2 sequences are SGDLS and YYNGEE. The CDR3 DNA reads TGTGCCAGCAGTGCGGACAGAAACGACAATGAGCAGTTCTTC. It codes for CASSADRNDNEQFF.

This clone was recorded a few times. The chain employs TRBV6-8 and TRBJ2-5, with 11 positions matching TRBD2. V dropped 6 bases and J dropped 2; count of bases not matched to a gene: 8. Germline V gene lookup returns CDR1 MNHGY and CDR2 SAAAGT. The CDR3 runs to 16 residues. CDR3 sequence reads: CASRSTSGGIQETQYF. CDR3 DNA: TGTGCCAGCAGGTCCACTAGCGGGGGAATTCAAGAGACCCAGTACTTC.

With regard to this clone: At the DNA level, this CDR3 is encoded by other sequences in the same sample as well. V usage is TRBV9 and J usage is TRBJ2-1; D is ambiguous. Looked up from germline, CDR1 is SGDLS and CDR2 is YYNGEE. This CDR3 region has 15 residues. Trimming cost V 1 base and J 2 bases, with 10 bases left between them. CDR3 protein: CASSVSSGTYNEQFF. CDR3 nucleotide sequence: TGTGCCAGCAGCGTATCCAGTGGAACCTACAATGAGCAGTTCTTC. Looking up the rest from reference TRBV9 and TRBJ2-1 gives the full variable domain: DSGVTQTPKHLITATGQRVTLRCSPRSGDLSVYWYQQSLDQGLQFLIQYYNGEERAKGNILERFSAQQFPDLHSELNLSSLELGDSALYFCASSVSSGTYNEQFFGPGTRLTVL.

Written as DNA, the CDR3 is TGTGCCAGTAGTAACGGAAACTACGAGCAGTACTTC. This translates into CASSNGNYEQYF. The J gene is TRBJ2-7, the V gene TRBV19; no reliable D call. V was clipped by 4 bases and J by 3 bases, with 7 bases between them. CDR1 LNHDA and CDR2 SQIVND come from the germline V gene (reference sequence). This CDR3 spans 12 amino acids.

This chain links TRBV14 with TRBJ1-1; 8 positions agree with TRBD1. V shed 4 bases, J shed 6 bases, and the junction held 7 bases outside the gene matches. CDR3 length: 14 amino acids. Germline V gives CDR1 SGHDN, CDR2 FVKESK. Here the CDR3 DNA reads TGTGCCAGCAGCCGCCAGGGGGCAGGCGCTGAAGCTTTCTTT. Translation gives CASSRQGAGAEAFF.

The V gene is TRBV29-1, the J gene TRBJ2-3, with TRBD2 matching 7 bases. Germline lookup yields CDR1 SQVTM and CDR2 ANQGSEA. The CDR3 extends over 14 amino acids. V was pared by 3 bases and J by 1 base, with 4 bases of the junction left unmatched. The CDR3: CSVDFAGGTDTQYF. The CDR3 nucleotides are TGCAGCGTTGACTTCGCGGGAGGCACAGATACGCAGTATTTT.

Relative to its sample, this clone is medium-sized. The genes are TRBV6-8 and TRBJ2-1, with 14 bases matching TRBD2. The V segment lost 2 bases and the J segment 6 bases; nucleotides outside the gene matches: 3. This CDR3 is 16 amino acids long. Germline V gives CDR1 MNHGY, CDR2 SAAAGT. The chain's CDR3 is CASSYTGLAGGNEQFF. CDR3 nucleotides: TGTGCCAGCAGTTACACCGGACTAGCGGGAGGCAATGAGCAGTTCTTC.

This clone has a handful of counts. The chain carries TRBV28 and TRBJ2-1, with TRBD1 identical over 9 bases. This CDR3 is built from 14 residues. Germline CDR1 MDHEN, CDR2 SYDVKM. V was clipped by 3 bases and J by 10 bases; unmatched bases: 7. CDR3 nucleotide sequence: TGTGCCAGCAGTTTGGGGACAGGGAGAGGAGAGCAGTTCTTC. This gives the protein CASSLGTGRGEQFF.

The CDR3 reads CASSLGPWLARYGYTF. The CDR3 nucleotides read TGTGCCAGCAGCTTGGGCCCCTGGTTGGCACGCTATGGCTACACCTTC. The chain couples TRBV7-5 to TRBJ1-2; TRBD1 was called by the table and not checked on the DNA. TRBV7-5 is labeled a pseudogene. The CDR3 is 16 amino acids.

The chain links TRBV28 to TRBJ2-7, with a tentative D call TRBD2 (5 bases). Trimming left V 4 bases short and J 4 bases short, with 14 bases between. The CDR3 is 14 amino acids. The germline gives CDR1 MDHEN, CDR2 SYDVKM. The CDR3 sequence is CASSSPDGRYEQYF. The CDR3, as DNA: TGTGCCAGCAGTTCTCCCGATGGGAGATACGAGCAGTACTTC.

J is TRBJ2-5 and V is TRBV15; TRBD1 might be the D (5 bases). V gave up 5 bases and J gave up 5 bases, with 18 bases separating them. Germline V lookup: CDR1 LNHNV, CDR2 YYDKDF (reference sequence). This CDR3 region has 15 residues. In DNA form, the CDR3 reads TGTGCCACCAGCGGACAACAGGCGCCCGGGGAGACCCAGTACTTC. Translation gives CATSGQQAPGETQYF.

This clone was seen a handful of times. CDR3 sequence: CASSTQAQGEKLFF. CDR3 in DNA: TGTGCCAGTAGCACCCAAGCCCAGGGTGAAAAACTGTTTTTT. The gene calls are TRBV19 and TRBJ1-4; a weak D match, TRBD1 (5 bases). Trimming stripped 6 bases from V and 7 bases from J, with 15 bases between. The CDR3 sequence is 14 residues long. The germline gives CDR1 LNHDA, CDR2 SQIVND (reference sequence).

This rearrangement joins TRBV5-1 to TRBJ2-7; maybe TRBD2 (6 bases). CDR3 length: 14 amino acids. Germline CDR1 and CDR2: SGHRS and YFSETQ. V was shortened by 1 base and J by 2 bases, with 10 bases between the two germline ends. As DNA, the CDR3 is TGCGCCAGCAGCTTGCTCGGAGGGACCTACGAGCAGTACTTC. Protein sequence: CASSLLGGTYEQYF.

The chain carries TRBV6-8 and TRBJ1-1; D not resolved. The CDR3 is 14 residues long. The V end lost 5 bases, the J end lost 1 base, and 11 bases lay between the germline ends. CDR1 and CDR2 (germline): MNHGY, SAAAGT. DNA for the CDR3: TGTGCCAGCAGTGCGATCCTTTGGAACACTGAAGCTTTCTTT. This codes for CASSAILWNTEAFF.

Here the CDR3 reads CASRATGLAGGGSSYNEQFF. The CDR3 DNA sequence: TGTGCCAGCAGGGCGACGGGACTAGCGGGGGGCGGGAGCTCCTACAATGAGCAGTTCTTC. V usage is TRBV6-8 and J usage is TRBJ2-1; 15 nucleotides match TRBD2. This CDR3 spans 20 amino acids. Germline V lookup: CDR1 MNHGY, CDR2 SAAAGT. V was clipped by 6 bases and J by 0 bases; unmatched bases: 12.

The rearrangement links TRBV19 to TRBJ1-1; 8 positions match TRBD1. Germline CDR1 reads LNHDA; CDR2 reads SQIVND (reference sequence). Losses at the gene ends were 5 bases for V and 1 base for J; bases not matched to a gene: 3. The CDR3 spans 14 residues. The CDR3 region is CASSSGQGNTEAFF. The CDR3 nucleotides read TGTGCCAGTAGTTCCGGACAGGGGAACACTGAAGCTTTCTTT.

This clone has just a few counts. V and J are TRBV29-1 and TRBJ2-2; weak D call: TRBD2 (6 bases). The CDR3 has 13 residues. Germline V gene sequence: CDR1 SQVTM, CDR2 ANQGSEA. Trimming took off 6 bases at V and 6 bases at J, with 14 bases between the two ends. This chain's CDR3 is CSVYGGGAGELFF. The CDR3 region has the DNA TGCAGCGTCTACGGGGGAGGTGCCGGGGAGCTGTTTTTT.

The chain is built from TRBV19 and TRBJ1-2; D remains unclear. Germline V gene data show CDR1 as LNHDA and CDR2 as SQIVND (reference sequence). V was clipped by 3 bases and J by 0 bases, with 11 bases between them. CDR3 length: 15 amino acids. DNA for the CDR3: TGTGCCAGTAGTATCTCAACCCTAGCTAACTATGGCTACACCTTC. Amino acids: CASSISTLANYGYTF.